The TCR beta chain under discussion was sequenced for a study of T cells in Graves' hyperthyroidism and ophthalmopathy (dated by TCRdb to between 2018 and 2021). With respect to the entire study: To identify distinguishing TCR V-J signatures, a discovery cohort of about 100 patients was used, comprising 43 with Graves' ophthalmopathy and around 60 with stable Graves' hyperthyroidism. Prospective prediction of ophthalmopathy was tested in an independent validation cohort of fewer than 20 hyperthyroidism patients and 17 patients who later progressed to ophthalmopathy. In six Graves' hyperthyroidism patients, the study also compared T-cell repertoires from thyroid tissue with T-cell repertoires from blood. The paper describes TCR Vbeta CDR3 sequencing of 120 to 150 peripheral blood samples, made up of 43 ophthalmopathy patients, 70 to 75 hyperthyroidism patients and about 17 progressor patients. The 100 or so discovery patients were randomly split 7:3 into training and test sets. Following sampling, methimazole starting at 30 mg daily was given to hyperthyroidism patients, and high-dose intravenous methylprednisolone was given to ophthalmopathy patients.

Stable Graves' hyperthyroidism was defined as the absence of progression to ophthalmopathy over 18 months of follow-up. Hyperthyroidism patients were newly diagnosed, with disease duration under 2 months, and aged 18 to 65 years. Exclusion was applied to patients with uncontrolled infections, other autoimmune diseases, pregnancy or lactation. Diagnoses relied on clinical symptoms, serum thyroxine and TRAb, thyroid ultrasound and orbital computed tomography. Total RNA was extracted with Trizol reagent, and quality was checked on an Agilent 2100 Bioanalyzer. The TCR beta CDR3 regions were amplified from the RNA transcripts. For the first round of RT-PCR on the TCR CDR3, the HTBI primer set was used together with the Qiagen OneStep RT-PCR kit. The libraries were constructed in a second round of multiplex PCR and then size-selected and purified. Sequencing of the libraries was done on an Illumina HiSeq2000 using paired-end 100 bp reads. As for the original processing: SOAPnuke was used to process the raw data, with reads discarded if the reads contained adapters or uncalled bases, had a mean Phred below 15, or lacked an exact constant-primer or identifier match. High-quality paired reads were merged using COPE v1.2.5, and each unique nucleotide sequence was defined as a clonotype. MiTCR v1.1 was used to align the clonotypes against IMGT TRBV, TRBD and TRBJ reference segments. Analysis was restricted to V-J combinations with a frequency above 0.0001, which covered roughly 99% of repertoires. A TCS score was defined as the ratio of F50 (clonal expansion) to E x V (chaos), with BLOSUM62-based TCRdist applied between CDR3 peptides within each V-J. Welch's t-statistics and random forest reduced roughly 540 V-J features to 13, which were used in a naive Bayes classifier (R e1071). The raw public data were reprocessed by TCRdb itself: fastp quality trimming at Q25, MiXCR clonotype calling, in-frame beta chains only. Under each unique CDR3 protein, matching rows form one entry showing the most common genes and DNA. The V and J calls were determined by TCRdb, not by the authors. Across this sample there are a few hundred thousand distinct CDR3 sequences, with approximately 44% seen only once. Roughly 8.2% of the sample lies in the top ten.

The paper as a whole reports these results and caveats: No statistical method was used to set the sample size in advance, and investigators knew the group allocation. Most expanded thyroid clonotypes (frequency above 0.001) were also found in blood, which suggests that blood repertoires may mirror thyroid immune responses. A model built on a 13 V-J signature distinguished ophthalmopathy from stable hyperthyroidism, reaching around 87% sensitivity and around 81% specificity in cross-validation and 80%/75% in testing. In validation, the model predicted progression to ophthalmopathy with approximately 71% sensitivity and about 73% specificity, a median of around 6.6 months before onset.

Germline trimming amounts to 4 bases on V and 5 bases on J, with 14 as the count of junction bases outside the gene matches. Reading the germline V gene gives CDR1 SGHRS and CDR2 YFSETQ. CDR3 length: 17 amino acids, cysteine to phenylalanine. Just the 51-base CDR3 DNA is kept, in frame starting at base 1. A remark on this clonotype: This receptor's antigen is unknown. The input lacks base qualities; no much larger clone sits a single base away.

This clonotype was obtained from a woman between 18 and 30 years old with Graves' hyperthyroidism. Donor details come from another sample of the same person, matched by shared clones. The sample was peripheral blood or thyroid tissue (not recorded which). The sequence links TRBV5-1 to TRBJ2-5, with 10 bases matching TRBD1. The CDR3 here reads CASSLGQGSRLEETQYF. The nucleotide sequence reads as follows: TGCGCCAGCAGCCTGGGACAGGGGAGTCGGCTGGAGGAGACCCAGTACTTC.